This TCR beta chain was profiled in a study of blood T cells in healthy people across ages. Study-level results: Considered underestimates were the diversity estimates obtained from one million T cells.

In this sample, this clonotype turned up a few times. What it binds is unknown. The use of a sample-barcoded 5' primer and a J-beta primer mix characterized a second PCR of about 7 to 12 cycles. The template-switch adaptor was a 5' adaptor with 12 random nucleotides. It tagged each cDNA molecule. TCRdb independently ran MiXCR on the 5' RACE reads; one entry per CDR3 protein. Seen here are 890,000 or so distinct CDR3 sequences, under 80% observed once, and the top ten hold 25% to 35%. The study drew donors from healthy Caucasian individuals in Russia aged roughly 6 to 90. Every sample had a minimum of 6.5 million PBMCs isolated. J was trimmed by 9 bases and V by 6 bases; bases with no gene match: 12. Looked up from germline, CDR1 is MDHEN and CDR2 is SYDVKM. The CDR3 has 17 amino acids.

The sequence was collected from a man aged 25 to 40 in good health. Sequencing was done on a sample of blood. The rearrangement links TRBV28 to TRBJ2-1, with 15 bases aligning to TRBD2. CDR3 loop: CASSTGTSGGPRLEQFF. The CDR3 nucleotides read TGTGCCAGCAGCACCGGGACTAGCGGGGGGCCACGTCTTGAGCAGTTCTTC.